This TCR beta chain was sequenced in a study of T-cell reconstitution after alpha-beta-depleted transplantation in children. The length of the CDR3 is 15 residues. V lost 0 bases to trimming and J lost 5 bases, with 14 bases between them. Germline V gene lookup returns CDR1 SGHDT and CDR2 YYEEEE. This clonotype appeared a few times. Molecular barcoding with unique molecular identifiers was used for the TCRbeta library. TCRdb redid the calling of the PCR reads with MiXCR, one entry per CDR3 protein. This table holds about 540,000 distinct CDR3 sequences, approximately 16% found once. The starting material was PBMCs from the stem cell graft donor, obtained from the stem cell graft. This chain joins TRBV5-6 and TRBJ1-2; no clear D gene. The TCR originated in a human donor who donated a stem cell graft to a child with acute lymphoblastic leukemia. This CDR3 reads CASSLGEARWYGYTF. As DNA, the CDR3 is TGTGCCAGCAGCTTGGGAGAAGCCCGATGGTATGGCTACACCTTC. Full variable domain (missing parts from reference TRBV5-6 and TRBJ1-2): DAGVTQSPTHLIKTRGQQVTLRCSPKSGHDTVSWYQQALGQGPQFIFQYYEEEERQRGNFPDRFSGHQFPNYSSELNVNALLLGDSALYLCASSLGEARWYGYTFGSGTRLTVV.